This section outlines one T cell receptor (beta chain) sequence together with its context. This clone was seen a few times. Its antigen is not yet known. No much larger clonotype is one base removed from it; base qualities were not supplied. The data were taken from a study of radiation and T cells in renal cell carcinoma (dated by TCRdb to 2018 to 2020). Background on the whole study: In total, 50 to 55 samples, comprising 25 or so tumors and about 27 peripheral blood samples, were subjected to TCR beta sequencing. Across all 53 samples, 4,016,671 unique CDR3 nucleotide sequences encoding some 3,000,000 unique CDR3 amino acid sequences were identified.

Study-wide findings and limitations: TCR clonality was higher in irradiated tumors than in controls, as the top 100 clonotypes made up an average of around 54% of the repertoire in irradiated tumors compared with 43% in nephrectomy-only tumors. A greater number of dominant CDR3 motifs was detected in irradiated tumors than in control tumors, and a larger share of the repertoire was occupied by these motifs in irradiated tumors than in control tumors. Because the trial had a single-armed design, the trial could not examine how radiation dose or scheduling affected the TCR repertoire. Because pretreatment tumor biopsies were not available, the baseline intratumoral presence of clonotypes could not be determined. In blood, the top tumor clonotypes increased from baseline to 2 weeks after radiation and then shrank by 4 weeks, which suggests a temporary expansion of tumor-resident clones. Because only small tumor regions of around 1 g were available, intratumoral heterogeneity was not captured.

Relative to germline, V is 7 bases shorter and J is 4 bases shorter, with 11 bases between their ends. Its CDR3 holds 12 amino acids, cysteine through phenylalanine. Just the 36-base CDR3 DNA is kept, in frame starting at base 1. In the germline V gene, CDR1 corresponds to MDHEN and CDR2 to SYDVKM. TCR beta libraries were generated from genomic DNA with the immunoSEQ kit, following the manufacturer's recommendations. To prepare libraries, a first multiplex PCR with proprietary primers was run, followed by a second PCR that added unique barcodes, and a bead cleanup was done after each round. A positive control reaction and a negative control reaction, both provided in the kit, were run with every batch of samples. The final libraries underwent checking on an Agilent 4200 TapeStation D1000 ScreenTape, volumetric pooling, and quantification by qPCR. Sequencing ran on an Illumina NextSeq500 with a MidOutput 150-cycle cartridge, using 156 Read1 and 15 Index1 cycles with kit custom primers. The pooled library was loaded at roughly 1 pM with around 20% PhiX control spiked in. Per the source publication's procedure: Vendor-processed data were analyzed in R, and a clonotype was defined as all T cells sharing the same CDR3 nucleotide sequence. For clone abundance analyses, frequencies were normalized to the 10,000 most abundant clones per sample. Before analysis, public T cell clones were removed, and these numbered fewer than five per sample on average. Dominant motifs were analyzed with ImmunoMap using the PAM10 matrix, a gap penalty of 30, and a homology threshold of 0.3, and motifs with a cumulative frequency of at least 0.01 were considered dominant. Tumor-enriched and baseline blood-enriched clonotypes were defined by at least a 32-fold difference in abundance between compartments. Tumor-blood repertoire similarity was measured with the Baroni-Urbani and Buser coefficient, and group comparisons used two-tailed Wilcoxon tests in R. TCRdb took this table from immuneACCESS and kept in-frame rearrangements with V and J called. Such tables lack part of the clones; where checked against another copy, unresolved V genes explain under half of the gap, and the rest is unexplained. D and trimming were read from the DNA, whereas the V and J calls and clone size are those reported in that table. In all, the sample holds more than 8,000 clones, and roughly 50% of those were seen once. Together, the top ten hold over 15% of the sample.

In light of the paper, this sample's time point label describes: tumor resected at nephrectomy. The treatment or condition label, as the study defines it: 15 Gy SBRT to primary tumor, nephrectomy 4 weeks later. Samples came from a clinical trial, in which primary renal cell carcinomas received 15 Gy stereotactic body radiation therapy followed by nephrectomy 4 weeks later. All patients had renal cell carcinoma with clear cell pathology. Tumors were dissociated mechanically, digested with collagenase/hyaluronidase at 37 degrees C, processed in gentleMACS C tubes, and stored in liquid nitrogen. Genomic DNA for TCR sequencing was prepared using the QIAamp DNA Blood Mini Kit (Qiagen). The analyses included only samples that passed all quality control checks.

In this chain, TRBV28 is recombined with TRBJ2-7, and perhaps TRBD1 as D gene, on 6 matching bases. The TCR originated in a man between 60 and 75 years old with renal cell carcinoma. The specimen was tumor tissue, collected from a patient whose treatment included radiotherapy and nephrectomy. Read as DNA, the sequence is TGTGCCAGCACCTTCAGGGGTTACGAGCAGTACTTC. It specifies CASTFRGYEQYF. Full variable domain (CDR3 extended with the reference TRBV28 and TRBJ2-7 proteins): DVKVTQSSRYLVKRTGEKVFLECVQDMDHENMFWYRQDPGLGLRLIYFSYDVKMKEKGDIPEGYSVSREKKERFSLILESASTNQTSMYLCASTFRGYEQYFGPGTRLTVT.